The present TCR beta chain was sequenced within a study of T cells after yellow fever vaccination. Germline V gene lookup returns CDR1 ENHRY and CDR2 SYGVKD. The CDR3 contains 17 residues. V was trimmed by 2 bases and J by 0 bases, leaving 13 bases between them. 5'RACE template switching produced TCR cDNA carrying a universal primer site and UMIs. Using its own MiXCR run on the 5' RACE reads, TCRdb lists one record per CDR3 protein. Altogether over 85,000 distinct CDR3 sequences are present, 8.9% being singletons, with the ten largest covering 15% to 20%. Overall study results and limits: Across the CD4 and CD8 compartments, a small share of clonotypes was present in both. One caveat is that FACS-sorted repertoires could contain abundant clonotypes contaminating from the bulk population. A faster peak, day 5 versus 15, was reached by the weaker secondary response.

This clonotype was seen a handful of times. The chain uses TRBV10-3 and TRBJ2-2; a possible D gene is TRBD1 (6 bases). The sequence came from a man younger than 30 who received the YFV17D yellow fever vaccine. The sample here was CD8+ T cells not binding an NS4B(214-222) dextramer, sorted from PBMCs, taken more than 13 days after the first yellow fever vaccination. The CDR3 nucleotides read TGTGCCATCAGTGAGCCAGTGGGACACTCGAACACCGGGGAGCTGTTTTTT. As protein: CAISEPVGHSNTGELFF.